A selection of T cell receptor beta chains follows, all from one sample in a study of early T cells in non-severe SARS-CoV-2 infection. In TCRdb, the 5' RACE reads were re-called with MiXCR into one record per CDR3 protein. The table shows around 57,000 distinct CDR3 sequences, with approximately 5.9% occurring only once. Here the sequenced sample was whole blood, taken at baseline. The receptors stem from an adult who was a healthcare worker with PCR-confirmed SARS-CoV-2 infection or an uninfected control (not recorded which). CDR3s include the opening cysteine and the closing phenylalanine or tryptophan. The order of the fields is V gene, CDR3 protein.

v_call: TRBV20-1
cdr3_aa: CSAKGQVSNQPQHF

v_call: TRBV7-8
cdr3_aa: CASRTGTSGSPTYEQYF

v_call: TRBV6-2/TRBV6-3
cdr3_aa: CATAGDRDYNEQFF

v_call: TRBV7-8
cdr3_aa: CASSPLEEQFF

v_call: TRBV19
cdr3_aa: CASSHQRLDRALSSYNEQFF

v_call: TRBV12-3/TRBV12-4
cdr3_aa: CASSRRTSGSNEQFF

v_call: TRBV12-3/TRBV12-4
cdr3_aa: CASRRPGQNTGELFF

v_call: TRBV7-6
cdr3_aa: CASSPARSSYNEQFF

v_call: TRBV12-3/TRBV12-4
cdr3_aa: CASSILGPTDTQYF

v_call: TRBV10-2
cdr3_aa: CASTKQVNTEAFF

v_call: TRBV28
cdr3_aa: CAGRRSGDGGYTF

v_call: TRBV7-8
cdr3_aa: CASSLVGVLYGYTF

v_call: TRBV6-2/TRBV6-3
cdr3_aa: CASSYVAALRDNEQFF

v_call: TRBV21-1
cdr3_aa: CASSPFPSGSHLFYEQYF

v_call: TRBV5-4
cdr3_aa: CASSPTSGRANEQFF

v_call: TRBV7-6
cdr3_aa: CASSATVSSYNEQFF

v_call: TRBV18
cdr3_aa: CASSPGGGNLIEAFF